Below are 7 T cell receptor beta chains sequenced from a single sample in a study of regulatory T cells in long-lasting Graves disease. Arm-PCR of CDR3 regions with iRepertoire HTBI primers generated TCR beta libraries. TCRdb recomputed calls from the multiplex PCR reads with MiXCR, one row per CDR3 protein. The table shows around 420,000 distinct CDR3 sequences, with around 15% occurring only once. The time point is: newly diagnosed GD, antithyroid drugs for less than 3 months. Extracted RNA from PBMCs served as the source of the TCR library. The material sequenced was peripheral blood mononuclear cells (PBMCs), taken at new diagnosis, from a patient treated with antithyroid drugs. These receptors all stem from a female donor with Graves disease.

Regarding this clonotype: A much larger clonotype is one base distant, so this may be a read error. The chain carries TRBV27 and TRBJ1-5; D call uncertain. V dropped 5 bases and J dropped 3 bases, with 14 bases sitting between them. The CDR3 sequence is 15 residues long. Germline lookup yields CDR1 MNHEY and CDR2 SMNVEV (reference sequence). The CDR3 DNA is TGTGCCAGCAGTGATCGGGCAACTTACAATCAGCCCCAGCATTTT. It encodes CASSDRATYNQPQHF.

This clonotype was observed at least ten times. J is TRBJ1-2 and V is TRBV28, with D unclear. CDR1 and CDR2 (germline): MDHEN, SYDVKM. Trimming pared 3 bases from V and 6 bases from J, leaving 11 bases between. This CDR3 is built from 13 residues. CDR3: CASSFLGMDGYTF. The DNA for the CDR3 is TGTGCCAGCAGTTTCCTGGGTATGGATGGCTACACCTTC.

This clonotype was seen many times. V is TRBV28 and J is TRBJ1-1, with TRBD1 as a possible D gene (6 bases). Trimming shortened V by 5 bases and J by 3 bases, and 19 bases separated the two germline ends. Germline CDR1 MDHEN, CDR2 SYDVKM. The CDR3 consists of 16 residues. The CDR3 region is CASSPALGALDTEAFF. CDR3 sequence (DNA): TGTGCCAGCAGTCCCGCTCTGGGGGCTTTGGACACTGAAGCTTTCTTT.

This clonotype was picked up many times. The chain recombines TRBV6-1 with TRBJ1-1, with unresolved D. Germline V gene lookup returns CDR1 MNHNS and CDR2 SASEGT. Trimming stripped 7 bases from V and 0 bases from J, with 6 bases between. CDR3 length equals 12 residues. CDR3 coding DNA: TGTGCCAGCAACAGCATGAACACTGAAGCTTTCTTT. Encoded protein: CASNSMNTEAFF.

V gene TRBV6-1 combines with J gene TRBJ2-5, with a possible D match to TRBD1 (6 bases). V lost 6 bases, J lost 5 bases, and 19 bases lay in between. The germline V gene has CDR1 MNHNS and CDR2 SASEGT. This CDR3 is 15 amino acids long. This chain's CDR3 is CASRATGNGVETQYF. CDR3 DNA: TGTGCCAGCAGAGCTACAGGGAATGGGGTCGAGACCCAGTACTTC.

This clonotype was seen only a few times. The chain links TRBV4-1 to TRBJ1-4; 8 nucleotides match TRBD1. CDR1 is MGHRA and CDR2 is YSYEKL in the germline V gene. The CDR3 has 14 residues. V lost 3 bases and J lost 7; bases outside the gene matches: 4. The CDR3, as DNA: TGCGCCAGCAGCCAGACAGGGGAGGGTGAAAAACTGTTTTTT. Residues: CASSQTGEGEKLFF.

This clonotype was seen at least ten times. V usage is TRBV5-6 and J usage is TRBJ2-3; D is perhaps TRBD1 or TRBD2 (5 bases each). Germline V gene data show CDR1 as SGHDT and CDR2 as YYEEEE. Trimming took off 4 bases at V and 5 bases at J, with 11 bases between the two ends. This CDR3 is 13 amino acids long. In DNA, the CDR3 is TGTGCCAGCAGCCTGGGGACCGGAGATACGCAGTATTTT. Its protein is CASSLGTGDTQYF. Based on the CDR3 plus reference TRBV5-6 and TRBJ2-3, the full variable domain is DAGVTQSPTHLIKTRGQQVTLRCSPKSGHDTVSWYQQALGQGPQFIFQYYEEEERQRGNFPDRFSGHQFPNYSSELNVNALLLGDSALYLCASSLGTGDTQYFGPGTRLTVL.